Shown below are 15 T cell receptor beta chains from a single sample sequenced in a study of vaccination effects on CD4 cells after COVID-19. Their target antigens are unknown. Antigen-specific CD4+ T cells were expanded with viral peptide pools in the ViraFEST assay before sequencing. Culture proceeded for nine to eleven days, and CD4+ T cells were then isolated. None of the vaccinated had previously contracted SARS-CoV-2, and their nucleocapsid antibodies tested negative. Profiled with immunoSEQ multiplex PCR; TCRdb holds only in-frame clones, not every one. The sample has tens of thousands of clones; 70% are singletons. The sample consisted of CD4+ T cells from PBMCs cultured with SARS-CoV-2 spike peptides, taken before COVID-19 vaccination. Receptors originate from a human donor who received a COVID-19 vaccine.

For this clone: One end of the junction is discordant with germline, which a read error may explain. The chain is built from TRBV7-7 and TRBJ2-7, with 9 nucleotides matching TRBD1. This CDR3 is 17 amino acids long. CDR1 SSHAT and CDR2 FNYEAQ come from the germline V gene (reference sequence). CDR3 nucleotides: TGTGCTAGCAGCTTAGTAGCTGGACAGGGGAGGACTAACGAGCAGTACTTC. It codes for CASSLVAGQGRTNEQYF. Full variable domain (rest looked up from reference TRBV7-7 and TRBJ2-7): GAGVSQSPRYKVTKRGQDVTLRCDPISSHATLYWYQQALGQGPEFLTYFNYEAQPDKSGLPSDRFSAERPEGSISTLTIQRTEQRDSAMYRCASSLVAGQGRTNEQYFGPGTRLTVT.

This rearrangement joins TRBV12-5 to TRBJ1-1, with 8 bases identical to TRBD1. J gave up 2 bases and V 5 bases, and 7 bases lay outside the gene matches. Germline CDR1 LGHNT, CDR2 FRNRAP. The CDR3 length is 15 residues. The CDR3 nucleotides read TGTGCTAGTGGTCTCCCCGGGACAGGAAACACTGAAGCTTTCTTT. It codes for CASGLPGTGNTEAFF.

The genes are TRBV18 and TRBJ1-6; possible D gene TRBD1, 5 bases. V was trimmed by 3 bases and J by 7 bases, leaving 13 bases between them. This CDR3 has 15 residues. Germline CDR1 is KGHSH and CDR2 is LQKENI. The CDR3 here is CASSPLGDRNSPLHF. CDR3 nucleotides: TGTGCCAGCTCACCTCTTGGGGACCGAAATTCACCCCTCCACTTT.

The chain is built from TRBV4-1 and TRBJ2-7; 8 bases align to TRBD1. Germline lookup yields CDR1 MGHRA and CDR2 YSYEKL. CDR3 length equals 16 residues. V shed 1 base and J 2 bases; nucleotides not matched to a gene: 7. The chain's CDR3 is CASSQVAGQGAYEQYF. In DNA form, the CDR3 reads TGCGCCAGCAGCCAAGTCGCTGGACAGGGAGCCTACGAGCAGTACTTC.

The chain is built from TRBV14 and TRBJ1-1; D possibly corresponds to TRBD1 (5 bases). The germline V gene has CDR1 SGHDN and CDR2 FVKESK. This CDR3 spans 12 amino acids. V was cut by 0 bases and J by 8 bases, with 7 bases left in between. DNA for the CDR3: TGTGCCAGCAGCCAAGAGCGGGGGGAAGCTTTCTTT. It is translated as CASSQERGEAFF.

This clone was counted between two and nine times. The chain has TRBV6-5 and TRBJ1-5; 10 nucleotides align to TRBD1. The junction had 5 bases not matched to a gene; V was cut back by 6 bases and J by 6 bases. Germline lookup yields CDR1 MNHEY and CDR2 SVGAGI. CDR3 size: 14 residues. CDR3 residues: CASSRDRGLQPQHF. CDR3 bases: TGTGCCAGCAGCCGCGACAGGGGGCTTCAGCCCCAGCATTTT.

The chain employs TRBV18 and TRBJ2-6; 7 nucleotides align to TRBD1. The V gene end was trimmed by 0 bases and the J gene end by 2 bases; junction bases not matched to a gene: 1. This CDR3 is 16 amino acids long. Per germline, CDR1 KGHSH and CDR2 LQKENI. DNA for the CDR3: TGTGCCAGCTCACCACCGGGACAGCCTGGGGCCAACGTCCTGACTTTC. This sequence encodes CASSPPGQPGANVLTF.

The V call is TRBV7-2, the J call TRBJ1-2; no reliable D call. The V end was cut by 7 bases, the J end by 1 base, with 10 bases between. Germline assignment: CDR1 SGHTA and CDR2 FQGNSA. CDR3 length: 13 residues. CDR3 sequence reads: CASTGPDNYGYTF. The CDR3 nucleotides are TGTGCCAGCACCGGACCTGATAACTATGGCTACACCTTC.

This chain uses TRBV7-8 with TRBJ2-2; 7 bases line up with TRBD1. This CDR3 has 15 residues. Unmatched junction bases numbered 4, after V lost 1 base and J lost 5 bases. Germline loops: CDR1 SGHVS, CDR2 FQNEAQ. CDR3 DNA: TGTGCCAGCAGCTTAGAGGGGGCGATGACCGGGGAGCTGTTTTTT. As protein: CASSLEGAMTGELFF.

This clone was seen only a few times. V gene TRBV4-1 combines with J gene TRBJ2-3; 12 bases are a match to TRBD2. The CDR3 length is 17 residues. Germline CDR1 reads MGHRA; CDR2 reads YSYEKL. The junction had 5 bases not matched to a gene; V was cut back by 4 bases and J by 0 bases. CDR3: CASSPVGTSGSTDTQYF. CDR3 coding DNA: TGCGCCAGCAGCCCGGTGGGGACTAGCGGGAGCACAGATACGCAGTATTTT.

The chain uses TRBV7-2 and TRBJ2-7; 10 nucleotides match TRBD1. Per the germline V gene, CDR1 is SGHTA and CDR2 is FQGNSA. V dropped 2 bases and J dropped 3; count of bases not matched to a gene: 1. CDR3 length: 14 residues. The CDR3 DNA reads as TGTGCCAGCAGCTTATGGACAGGGGGCTACGAGCAGTACTTC. Translating gives CASSLWTGGYEQYF.

This chain joins TRBV30 and TRBJ1-4; TRBD1 matches at 9 bases. Germline V gene sequence: CDR1 GTSNPN, CDR2 SVGIG (reference sequence). The CDR3 has 14 amino acids. J lost 5 bases, V lost 1 base, and 2 bases had no gene match. The CDR3 DNA follows: TGTGCCTGGAGTGAAGGGACAGGGAATGAAAAACTGTTTTTT. It translates to CAWSEGTGNEKLFF.

The chain combines TRBV6-1 with TRBJ2-7; D may be TRBD1 or TRBD2 (6 bases each). The CDR3 is 13 amino acids. Germline CDR1 is MNHNS and CDR2 is SASEGT. Trimming stripped 1 base from V and 7 bases from J, with 11 bases between. In DNA form, the CDR3 reads TGTGCCAGCAGTGAAGACAGGGCGGGGGAGCAGTACTTC. This encodes CASSEDRAGEQYF.

This clone is deemed large (0.1 to 1%). The rearrangement links TRBV23-1 to TRBJ1-5; 8 nucleotides line up with TRBD1. TRBV23-1 is given ORF status, its function remaining uncertain. J gave up 7 bases and V 5 bases, and 7 bases lay outside the gene matches. The CDR3 has 14 residues. CDR3 protein: CASSSDRGRQPQHF. The CDR3 DNA follows: TGCGCCAGCAGTTCAGACAGGGGACGCCAGCCCCAGCATTTT.

The CDR3, as DNA: TGTGCCAGTAGATCCAGCCTAACCCATTTCTACACCTTC. Translating it yields CASRSSLTHFYTF. The chain links TRBV28 to TRBJ1-2, with D hard to call. V was shortened by 9 bases and J by 10 bases, with 21 bases between the two germline ends. The CDR3 runs to 13 residues. Germline CDR1 reads MDHEN; CDR2 reads SYDVKM.